The present entry profiles one T cell receptor (beta chain) with its context. The antigen remains undetermined. Each CDR3 protein is one row after TCRdb ran MiXCR on the reads. The data contain approximately 990,000 distinct CDR3 sequences, roughly 30% of them singletons. Germline V lookup: CDR1 SGHDN, CDR2 FVKESK. V shed 0 bases, J shed 5 bases, and the junction held 8 bases outside the gene matches. The CDR3 is 17 amino acids. The data belong to a study of T cell repertoires in cytomegalovirus infection. Broader study findings: Frequencies of public TCR beta families were cumulated, and this identified carriers of CMV plus the relevant HLA.

The sequence derives from a human donor in good health (CMV status not recorded). Some clones in this sample may be carry-over from other donors' samples. The chain couples TRBV14 to TRBJ2-1; 9 bases are a match to TRBD2. The sample consisted of cultured CD8+ T cells from PBMCs, taken from culture after CMV antigen stimulation. The DNA for the CDR3 is TGTGCCAGCAGCCAAGATCATTCGGCGGGGGGGGACAATGAGCAGTTCTTC. Protein product: CASSQDHSAGGDNEQFF.